This TCR beta chain comes out of a study of blood T cells in healthy people across ages (dated by TCRdb to about 2015). Looking at the study overall: Template switching captured roughly one uniquely barcoded TCR beta cDNA molecule per two T cells in model experiments. To track age-related changes in TCR beta repertoire diversity, the study relied on deep sequencing normalized with unique cDNA molecular identifiers. The donors were divided into four age groups: young (average around 16 years), middle-aged (about 40), aged (roughly 60) and long-lived (nearly 85). To avoid experimental bias, donors of different ages were randomly spread across the sequencing lanes. The study analyzed two additional independent replicas of 1 million unique cDNA reads from the same blood draw for two donors, one aged 18 to 29 and one aged 80 or older.

With regard to this clonotype: The antigen it binds to is not known. Qualities for individual bases were not recorded, and no much larger clone is one base off.

The protocol used for the library was 5' RACE. The sequencer was an Illumina HiSeq 2500. A second PCR of 7 to 11 cycles was performed with a sample-barcoded 5' primer and a J-beta primer mix. A template-switch 5' adaptor carrying 12 random nucleotides introduced a unique molecular identifier onto each TCR beta cDNA molecule. Each sample yielded at least 3 million CDR3-containing paired-end reads. The Mint cDNA synthesis kit, primed by a TRBC-specific oligonucleotide, was used to synthesize first-strand cDNA from all RNA. Following uracil-DNA glycosylase treatment, all cDNA underwent a first 18-cycle PCR with the universal primers M1SS and BC2_uni_R. In the original analysis: Each sample was normalized by randomly selecting 1 million high-quality reads, each carrying a distinct molecular identifier. Reads sharing molecular identifiers were discarded rather than binned into consensus sequences. MiTCR, run with a Q25 quality threshold and the strictest error-elimination algorithm, handled CDR3 identification, clonotype clustering and error correction. A nonparametric unseen species model with Euler transformation was used to estimate lower-bound total TCR beta diversity. Using fastp at Q25 and MiXCR, TCRdb reprocessed the public reads and kept productive beta chains. Each CDR3 protein gets just one entry, which takes the most common genes and DNA from the rows behind it. It is TCRdb's table, rather than the study itself, that gives the V and J calls and clone size. This sample gives about 400,000 distinct CDR3 sequences in total; about 55% of them show up just once. The ten largest clones take up about 54% of the sample.

General conclusions and limits of the study: Because profiling used bulk unsorted PBMCs, naive and antigen-experienced compartments could not be compared conclusively. Estimates of total diversity based on one million sequenced T cells were considered lower bounds and underestimates. Compared with the aged group, more naive CD4+ T cells, fewer expanded clones and increased TCR diversity were shown by the long-lived group, suggesting age selection. Observed TCR beta diversity per million T cells fell roughly linearly with age, and a significant reduction was already apparent by age roughly 40. Donor CMV infection status was unknown, potentially confounding age-related changes in expanded clonotypes. A strong correlation was found between observed TCR beta diversity and the percentage of naive T cells measured by flow cytometry.

The approximately 39 donors, aged about 6 to 100 years, were systemically healthy Caucasian individuals from Russia. Ten milliliters of peripheral blood were drawn from each donor into EDTA-treated Vacutainer tubes. Ficoll-Paque density-gradient centrifugation was used to isolate PBMCs, with at least 7 million per sample. Trizol reagent was used to extract total RNA from PBMCs, with at least 6 micrograms per sample. The percentages of naive CD45RAhigh/CD27high T cells were determined by flow cytometry on a PBMC aliquot from every donor. Measured from the cysteine to the phenylalanine, the CDR3 is 11 residues long. This entry keeps only the CDR3 DNA: 33 bases, framed from base 1. Based on the germline V gene (reference sequence), the CDR1 and CDR2 sequences are DFQATT and SNEGSKA. At the junction V is shortened by 3 bases and J by 3 bases, with 4 bases in between.

The sequence joins TRBV20-1 to TRBJ2-3; too little of a D gene remains to name it. This TCR was recovered from a man aged 60 to 75 in good health. The source material was blood. This receptor carries the CDR3 CSARWTDTQYF. The nucleotides read TGCAGTGCTAGGTGGACAGATACGCAGTATTTT.